This record covers a single T cell receptor (beta chain). No antigen is known for it. These data are taken from a study of cytomegalovirus exposure and HLA in healthy donors. The study's findings and limits: As confirmed in vitro, three CMV-associated chains were specific for CMV antigens. In the approximately 120 validation repertoires, a later analysis found that first-cohort TCR clusters tended to co-occur. The study found most TCR sequences rare, yet found some public TCRs in many donors.

The donors were part of the roughly 110-subject validation cohort, which stood apart from the roughly 700-subject first cohort. Germline V CDR1 and CDR2: ENHRY, SYGVKD. The CDR3 length is 16 residues. V dropped 2 bases and J dropped 2; count of bases not matched to a gene: 4. The data were produced by immunoSEQ multiplex PCR, yet TCRdb's version contains in-frame clones alone and is incomplete. The sample shows under 200,000 clones, approximately 86% of them seen only once. This clonotype was sampled from a woman in her late teens or twenties in good health and CMV-seronegative. Sequencing was performed on PBMCs. The chain uses TRBV10-3 and TRBJ2-5; 11 bases fit TRBD2. CDR3 nucleotide sequence: TGTGCCATCAGTGAGGGGACTAGCGGAGCACAAGAGACCCAGTACTTC. Translating it yields CAISEGTSGAQETQYF.